The clone carrying this TCR beta chain has at least ten counts. The antigen is unknown. Each diagnosis drew on symptoms, thyroxine, TRAb, thyroid ultrasound and orbital computed tomography findings. Germline loops: CDR1 KGHDR, CDR2 SFDVKD. Deletions cut 3 bases from V and 1 base from J, with 11 bases between. The CDR3 runs 16 residues. This specimen belongs to a study of T cells in Graves' hyperthyroidism and ophthalmopathy. Points from the study as a whole: Blood also carried most thyroid clonotypes expanded above 0.001.

Researchers amplified the TCR beta CDR3 regions from RNA transcripts. TCR CDR3 regions were first amplified by RT-PCR with HTBI primers. TCRdb itself ran the multiplex PCR reads through MiXCR, one entry per CDR3 protein. Of roughly 710,000 distinct CDR3 sequences detected, about a third appear once; the ten largest clones hold around 30%. The chain links TRBV24-1 to TRBJ2-2; no definite D call. Sequencing input: blood. The clonotype originates from a woman between 40 and 55 years old with Graves' hyperthyroidism. In DNA, the CDR3 is TGTGCCACCAGTGATCCCACACTGGGGAACACCGGGGAGCTGTTTTTT. Translation gives CATSDPTLGNTGELFF.